This T cell receptor beta chain was profiled in a study of blood T cell repertoires in COVID-19. For the study at large: Some COVID-19 samples were acute and others convalescent; all came from the United States, Italy and Spain. In each case, the material was cDNA or gDNA derived from T cells, B-cell-depleted T cells, or PBMCs.

How the authors handled the data: Nucleated cell number was recorded as an estimate derived from reference gene primer amplification. TCRdb keeps only in-frame clones here, not all; method: immunoSEQ multiplex PCR. The V and J calls and clone size come from that table; D and trimming were worked out from the DNA. The sample holds about 240,000 clones; about four fifths are singletons and the top ten take roughly 3.2%. The CDR3 is 14 residues long. Germline V gives CDR1 SGHRS, CDR2 YFSETQ. V lost 2 bases, J lost 2 bases, and 2 bases stayed unmatched. A single count supports this clone. Other DNA sequences within the sample encode an identical CDR3.

V gene TRBV5-1 combines with J gene TRBJ1-2; 8 positions match TRBD1. What was sequenced was peripheral blood. The source of this sequence is a woman younger than 35 with acute or convalescent COVID-19. CDR3: CASSLGQGNYGYTF. CDR3 in DNA: TGCGCCAGCAGCTTAGGACAGGGCAACTATGGCTACACCTTC.